This T cell receptor (beta chain) was recorded in a study of lymphopenia after photon versus proton radiotherapy. Study findings and constraints: Proton therapy kept repertoires fairly stable, unlike photons, which gained effector/memory cells. Authors raise, but do not show, better survival with proton therapy. After lymphocyte nadir, photon-treated repertoires showed oligoclonal expansion, especially CD8+ Temra.

About this clone: Antigen unknown. Distinct nucleotide sequences in the sample also encode this CDR3.

Measured with immunoSEQ multiplex PCR; TCRdb has only the in-frame clones, and not every one. The profile covers approximately 160,000 clones, with approximately 91% appearing a single time and about 4.4% taken by the ten largest. The CDR3 is 12 amino acids. CDR1 and CDR2 (germline): SGHRS, YFSETQ. The ends were cut back, 4 bases at V and 6 bases at J, with 10 bases in the middle. The receptor was derived from a middle-aged man with gastric cancer. This sample comprised peripheral blood, obtained from a patient treated with photon-based radiotherapy. The rearrangement uses TRBV5-1 and TRBJ1-2; D is possibly TRBD1 (5 bases). CDR3 DNA: TGCGCCAGCAGCCTGACAGCTGATGGCTACACCTTC. This translates into CASSLTADGYTF.